Described below is a single T cell receptor beta chain sequence and its context. This clonotype was counted ten times or more. Its specific antigen is unknown. Base qualities are missing; no much larger clone stands one base away. Libraries were built with 5' RACE. The sequencer was a NextSeq 500. In the TCR library protocol, a unique molecular identifier was attached to each TCR cDNA molecule so that PCR and sequencing errors could be corrected. In the authors' own workflow: TCR identification, UMI-based error correction and CDR3 extraction were performed with Decombinator tools. TCRs above a frequency of 2 per 1,000, corresponding to the top 1% of the tumor frequency distribution, were defined as expanded. Expanded tumor TCRs were classed as regional if statistically deemed absent (corrected P<0.05) from at least one tumor region, otherwise ubiquitous. Renyi diversity was computed with the R vegan package after each repertoire had been subsampled 100 times to 5,000 TCRs. CDR3 similarity networks were constructed using string-kernel similarity of amino acid triplets, with links drawn between CDR3s whose pairwise similarity was above 0.82. TCRdb ran its own pipeline on the public reads, namely fastp trimming at Q25 and MiXCR clone calling, and kept in-frame beta chains. CDR3 protein sequences are deduplicated, and each keeps its most common genes and DNA. The V and J calls and clone size are TCRdb's, not the authors'. The sample table holds approximately 3,100 distinct CDR3 sequences, of which roughly 9% were seen once. The ten largest clones capture over 35% of the sample.

The source of the sample is a study of spatial heterogeneity in lung cancer (dated by TCRdb to between 2019 and 2020). Study-wide context: Beta-chain transcripts were consistently detected in greater numbers than alpha-chain transcripts, which likely reflects a higher abundance of beta-chain transcripts. Nonsynonymous mutation counts, determined by whole-exome sequencing of tumor tissue, were related to TCR repertoire features. In the raw uncorrected reads, each unique combination of TCR and UMI appeared on average more than ten times. Both alpha and beta chains were TCR-sequenced in around 220 tumor regions, approximately 67 matched nontumor lung samples and around 54 PBMC samples obtained at surgery. A strong correlation was found between TCR transcript counts in tumor regions and a T cell transcriptional module score from matched bulk RNA-seq. In non-small cell lung cancer, the study quantitatively compared TCR alpha and beta repertoires across several tumor regions, matched nontumor lung, and blood. Summary of the overall study and its limitations: Estimated TCR-seq coverage of tumor T cells was only around 7.2% for alpha chains and approximately 12% for beta chains. Confirming at a functional level the hypothesis that regional TCRs recognize regional mutations was considered to require additional single-cell paired TCR alpha and beta sequencing. The count of ubiquitous expanded TCRs correlated with the count of ubiquitous nonsynonymous mutations, and the count of regional expanded TCRs correlated with the count of regional nonsynonymous mutations. The number of expanded intratumoral alpha and beta TCRs correlated with the tumor nonsynonymous mutation count.

The meaning of the sample's time point label: sample taken at primary tumor resection. Donors were around 69 patients with early-stage, untreated non-small cell lung cancer from the lung TRACERx cohort. Without any cell sorting, TCR sequencing was performed on whole RNA extracted either from tumor and nontumor lung tissue or from cryopreserved PBMC samples. Only patients with enough RNA available from two or more tumor regions were chosen for TCR sequencing. Before selection, tumor and adjacent nontumor lung specimens were reviewed by a lung pathologist. CDR1 and CDR2 are read off the germline V gene (reference sequence) as DFQATT and SNEGSKA. At the junction V is shortened by 0 bases and J by 11 bases, with 19 bases in between. There are 14 amino acids in the CDR3, from cysteine to phenylalanine inclusive. Of all the DNA, just the CDR3 is kept, 42 bases in frame from base 1.

The input for sequencing was lung tumor tissue, taken at surgery. This receptor was identified in a male donor with early-stage non-small cell lung cancer. The sequence links TRBV20-1 to TRBJ1-2; the D region possibly corresponds to TRBD1 (6 bases align). The CDR3 loop reads CSARDPGGRTGYTF. The DNA reads TGCAGTGCTAGAGACCCGGGGGGCCGGACTGGTTACACCTTC.